This T cell receptor beta chain was recovered during a study of blood T cell repertoires in COVID-19. Study-wide background: T cells, B-cell-depleted T cells, or PBMCs supplied cDNA or gDNA.

In this sample, this clone turned up once. Produced via immunoSEQ multiplex PCR; TCRdb's table is partial and in-frame only. In the table there are fewer than 85,000 clones, about 90% of which are singletons. Germline values: CDR1 MRHNA, CDR2 SNTAGT. The CDR3 has 13 residues. V was shortened by 3 bases and J by 8 bases, with 13 bases between the two germline ends. The TCR was taken from a human donor in a cohort sampled during active COVID-19. Sample: peripheral blood. V usage is TRBV6-4 and J usage is TRBJ1-1; no clear D. This CDR3 is CASSEEVSTEAFF. CDR3 in DNA: TGTGCCAGCAGTGAGGAAGTTAGCACCGAAGCTTTCTTT.